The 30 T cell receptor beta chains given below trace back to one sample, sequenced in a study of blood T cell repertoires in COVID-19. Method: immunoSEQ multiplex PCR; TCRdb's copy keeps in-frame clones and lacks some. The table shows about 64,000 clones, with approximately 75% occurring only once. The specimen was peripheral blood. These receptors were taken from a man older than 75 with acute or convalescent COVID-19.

This CDR3 is CASSLADRVTQYF. The CDR3 DNA is TGTGCCAGCAGCTTGGCGGACAGGGTGACCCAGTACTTC. The rearrangement joins TRBV5-5 to TRBJ2-5; 8 bases map to TRBD1. Germline V gene sequence: CDR1 SGHKS, CDR2 YYEKEE (reference sequence). CDR3 length equals 13 residues. The J segment lost 7 bases and the V segment lost 0 bases, leaving 2 bases of the junction unmatched.

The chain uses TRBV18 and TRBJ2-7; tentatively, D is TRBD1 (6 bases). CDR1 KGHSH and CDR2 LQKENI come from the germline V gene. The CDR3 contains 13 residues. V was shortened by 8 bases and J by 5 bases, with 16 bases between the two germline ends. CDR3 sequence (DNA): TGTGCCAGCACTACATCGCAGGGGAACGAGCAGTACTTC. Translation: CASTTSQGNEQYF.

The CDR3 DNA reads TGTGCCAGCAGCTTAAATCGGTGGTTGAGGAGAAGTGGAAACACCATATATTTT. Translating it yields CASSLNRWLRRSGNTIYF. The rearrangement uses TRBV11-2 and TRBJ1-3; D uncertain. V lost 2 bases, J lost 3 bases, and 20 bases lay in between. The CDR3 runs to 18 residues. Germline values: CDR1 SGHAT, CDR2 FQNNGV.

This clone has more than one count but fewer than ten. In DNA, the CDR3 is TGTGCCAGTAGTATACAGGGGGAATTCGGCAATCAGCCCCAGCATTTT. Translated: CASSIQGEFGNQPQHF. V usage is TRBV19 and J usage is TRBJ1-5; 7 nucleotides agree with TRBD1. The V segment lost 2 bases and the J segment 2 bases; nucleotides outside the gene matches: 6. Germline CDR1 LNHDA, CDR2 SQIVND (reference sequence). CDR3 size: 16 residues.

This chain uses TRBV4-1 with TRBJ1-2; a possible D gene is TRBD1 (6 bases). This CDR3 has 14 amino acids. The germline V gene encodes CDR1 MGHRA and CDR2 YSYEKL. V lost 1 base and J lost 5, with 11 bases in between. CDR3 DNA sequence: TGCGCCAGCAGCCAAGCACAGGGAGGGTATGGCTACACCTTC. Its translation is CASSQAQGGYGYTF.

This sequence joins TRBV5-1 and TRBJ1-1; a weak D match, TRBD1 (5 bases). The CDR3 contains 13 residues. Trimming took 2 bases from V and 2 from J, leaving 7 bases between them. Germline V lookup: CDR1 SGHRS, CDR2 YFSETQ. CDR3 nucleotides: TGCGCCAGCAGCTTACAGGCAAACACTGAAGCTTTCTTT. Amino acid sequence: CASSLQANTEAFF.

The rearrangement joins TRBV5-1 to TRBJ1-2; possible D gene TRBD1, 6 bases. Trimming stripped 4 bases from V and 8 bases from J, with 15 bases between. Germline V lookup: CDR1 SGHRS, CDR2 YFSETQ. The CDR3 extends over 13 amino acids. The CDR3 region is CASSVQGRGGYTF. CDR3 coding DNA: TGCGCCAGCAGCGTTCAGGGGCGCGGGGGCTACACCTTC. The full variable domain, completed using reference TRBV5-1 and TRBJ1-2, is KAGVTQTPRYLIKTRGQQVTLSCSPISGHRSVSWYQQTPGQGLQFLFEYFSETQRNKGNFPGRFSGRQFSNSRSEMNVSTLELGDSALYLCASSVQGRGGYTFGSGTRLTVV.

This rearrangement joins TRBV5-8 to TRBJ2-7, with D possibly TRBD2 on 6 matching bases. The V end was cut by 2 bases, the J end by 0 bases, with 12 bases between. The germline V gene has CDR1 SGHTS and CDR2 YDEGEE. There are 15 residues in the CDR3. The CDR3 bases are TGTGCCAGCAGCTTTCGGAGGGGCCCCTCCTACGAGCAGTACTTC. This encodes CASSFRRGPSYEQYF.

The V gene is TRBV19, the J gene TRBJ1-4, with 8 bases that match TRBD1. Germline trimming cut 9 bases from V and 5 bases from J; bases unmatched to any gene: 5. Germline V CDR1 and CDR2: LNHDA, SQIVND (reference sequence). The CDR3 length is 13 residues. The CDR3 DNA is TGTGCCAGCCACCGGGACAGGAATGAAAAACTGTTTTTT. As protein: CASHRDRNEKLFF.

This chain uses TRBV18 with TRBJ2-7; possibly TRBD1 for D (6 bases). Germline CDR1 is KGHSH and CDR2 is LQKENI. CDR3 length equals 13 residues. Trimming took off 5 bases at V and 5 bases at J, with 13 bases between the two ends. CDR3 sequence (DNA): TGTGCCAGCTCAAAGGGGGTAAGAGACGAGCAGTACTTC. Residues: CASSKGVRDEQYF.

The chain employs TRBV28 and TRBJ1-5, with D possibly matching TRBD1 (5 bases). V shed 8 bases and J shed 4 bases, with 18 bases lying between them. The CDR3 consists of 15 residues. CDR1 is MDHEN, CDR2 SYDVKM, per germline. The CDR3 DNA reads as TGTGCCAGCTCCGACAGCACCCTACCTAATCAGCCCCAGCATTTT. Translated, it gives CASSDSTLPNQPQHF.

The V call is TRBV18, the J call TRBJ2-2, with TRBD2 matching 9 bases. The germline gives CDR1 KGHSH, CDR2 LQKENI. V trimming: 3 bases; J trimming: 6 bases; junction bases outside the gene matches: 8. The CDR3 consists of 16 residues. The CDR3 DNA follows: TGTGCCAGCTCACCGTTGCGGGGGGGCCGTGCCGGGGAGCTGTTTTTT. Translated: CASSPLRGGRAGELFF.

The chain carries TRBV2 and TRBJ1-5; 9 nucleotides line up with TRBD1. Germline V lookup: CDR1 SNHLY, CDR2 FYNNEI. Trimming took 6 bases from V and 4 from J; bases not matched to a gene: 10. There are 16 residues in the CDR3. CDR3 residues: CASRLGSGQGNQPQHF. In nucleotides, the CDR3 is TGTGCCAGCAGACTGGGATCGGGACAGGGTAATCAGCCCCAGCATTTT.

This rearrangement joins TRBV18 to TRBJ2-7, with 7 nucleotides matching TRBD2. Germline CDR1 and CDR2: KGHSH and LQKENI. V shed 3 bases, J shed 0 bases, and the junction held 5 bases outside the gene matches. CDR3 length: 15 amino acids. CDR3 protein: CASSPGGGTSYEQYF. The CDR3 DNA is TGTGCCAGCTCACCGGGCGGGGGAACCTCCTACGAGCAGTACTTC.

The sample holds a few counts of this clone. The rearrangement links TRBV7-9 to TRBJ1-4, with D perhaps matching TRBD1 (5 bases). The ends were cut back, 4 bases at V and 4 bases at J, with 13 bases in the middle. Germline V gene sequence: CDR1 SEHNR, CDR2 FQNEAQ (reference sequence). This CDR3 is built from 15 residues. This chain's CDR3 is CASSYNRRGNEKLFF. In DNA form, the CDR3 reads TGTGCCAGCAGCTACAACAGGAGGGGTAATGAAAAACTGTTTTTT.

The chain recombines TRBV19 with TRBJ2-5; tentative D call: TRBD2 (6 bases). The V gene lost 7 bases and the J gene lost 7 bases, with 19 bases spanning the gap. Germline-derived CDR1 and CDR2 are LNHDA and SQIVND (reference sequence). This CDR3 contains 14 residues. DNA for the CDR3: TGTGCCAGTACCATAAGCGGGCCGAGCGGGACCCAGTACTTC. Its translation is CASTISGPSGTQYF.

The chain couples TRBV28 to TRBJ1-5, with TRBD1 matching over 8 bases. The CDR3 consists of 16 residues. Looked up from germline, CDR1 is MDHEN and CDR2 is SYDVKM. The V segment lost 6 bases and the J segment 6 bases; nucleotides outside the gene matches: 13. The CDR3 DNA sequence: TGTGCCAGCAGCCGACAGGGGTTGGGGGCAATTCAGCCCCAGCATTTT. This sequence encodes CASSRQGLGAIQPQHF.

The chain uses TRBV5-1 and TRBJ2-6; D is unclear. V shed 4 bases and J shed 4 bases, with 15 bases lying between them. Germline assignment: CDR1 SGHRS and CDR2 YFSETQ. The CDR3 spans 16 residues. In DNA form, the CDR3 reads TGCGCCAGCAGCCCCGTATCCACAGCCGGGGCCAACGTCCTGACTTTC. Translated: CASSPVSTAGANVLTF.

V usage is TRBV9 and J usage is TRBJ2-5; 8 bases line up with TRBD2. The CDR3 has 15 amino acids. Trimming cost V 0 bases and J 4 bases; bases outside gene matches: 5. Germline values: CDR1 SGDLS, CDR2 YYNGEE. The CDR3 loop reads CASSVEAGEGETQYF. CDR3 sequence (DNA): TGTGCCAGCAGCGTAGAAGCGGGGGAAGGAGAGACCCAGTACTTC.

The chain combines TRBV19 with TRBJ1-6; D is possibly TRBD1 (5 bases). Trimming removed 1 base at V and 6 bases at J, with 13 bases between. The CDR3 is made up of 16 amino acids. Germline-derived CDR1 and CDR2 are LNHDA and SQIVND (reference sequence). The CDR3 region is CASSIGSTDRNSPLHF. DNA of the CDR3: TGTGCCAGTAGTATAGGCTCGACAGACCGTAATTCACCCCTCCACTTT.

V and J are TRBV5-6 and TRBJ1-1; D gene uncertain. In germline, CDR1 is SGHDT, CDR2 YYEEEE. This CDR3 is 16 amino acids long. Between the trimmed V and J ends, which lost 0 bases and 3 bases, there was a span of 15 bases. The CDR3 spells CASSLVAGRRDTEAFF. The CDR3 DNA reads TGTGCCAGCAGCTTGGTGGCCGGCCGGCGGGACACTGAAGCTTTCTTT.

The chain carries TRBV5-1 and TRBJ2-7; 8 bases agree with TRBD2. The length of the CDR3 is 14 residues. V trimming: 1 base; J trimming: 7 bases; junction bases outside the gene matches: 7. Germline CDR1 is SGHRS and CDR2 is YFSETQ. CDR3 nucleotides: TGCGCCAGCAGCTTGTCAGCGGGGGCAGGGGAGCAGTACTTC. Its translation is CASSLSAGAGEQYF.

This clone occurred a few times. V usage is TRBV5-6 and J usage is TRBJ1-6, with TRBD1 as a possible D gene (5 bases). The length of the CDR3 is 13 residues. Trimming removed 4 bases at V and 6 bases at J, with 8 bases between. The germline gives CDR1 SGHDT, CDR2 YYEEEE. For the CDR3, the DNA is TGTGCCAGCAGCCCAGACAGTAATTCACCCCTCCACTTT. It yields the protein CASSPDSNSPLHF. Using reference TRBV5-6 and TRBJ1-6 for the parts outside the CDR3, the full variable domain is DAGVTQSPTHLIKTRGQQVTLRCSPKSGHDTVSWYQQALGQGPQFIFQYYEEEERQRGNFPDRFSGHQFPNYSSELNVNALLLGDSALYLCASSPDSNSPLHFGNGTRLTVT.

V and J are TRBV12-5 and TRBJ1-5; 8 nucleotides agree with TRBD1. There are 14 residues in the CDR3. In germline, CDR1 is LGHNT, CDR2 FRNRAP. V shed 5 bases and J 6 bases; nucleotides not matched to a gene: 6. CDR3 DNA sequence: TGTGCTAGTGGTGTACAGGGGGTGGGTCAGCCCCAGCATTTT. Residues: CASGVQGVGQPQHF.

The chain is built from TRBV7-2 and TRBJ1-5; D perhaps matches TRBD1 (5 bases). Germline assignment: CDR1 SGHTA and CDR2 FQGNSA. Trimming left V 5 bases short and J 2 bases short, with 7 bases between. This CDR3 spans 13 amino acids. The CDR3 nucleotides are TGTGCCAGCAGCCTACAGGGCAATCAGCCCCAGCATTTT. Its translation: CASSLQGNQPQHF.

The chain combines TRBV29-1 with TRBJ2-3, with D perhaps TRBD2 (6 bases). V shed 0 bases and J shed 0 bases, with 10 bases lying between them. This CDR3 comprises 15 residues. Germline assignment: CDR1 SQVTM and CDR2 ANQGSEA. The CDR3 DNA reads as TGCAGCGTTGAAGATGGGGGGACTAGCACAGATACGCAGTATTTT. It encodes CSVEDGGTSTDTQYF.

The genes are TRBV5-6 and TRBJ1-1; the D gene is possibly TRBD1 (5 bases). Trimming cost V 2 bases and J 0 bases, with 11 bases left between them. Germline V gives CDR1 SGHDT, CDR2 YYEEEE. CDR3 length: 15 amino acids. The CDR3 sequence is CASSLPWGLNTEAFF. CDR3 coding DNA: TGTGCCAGCAGCTTACCGTGGGGCTTGAACACTGAAGCTTTCTTT.

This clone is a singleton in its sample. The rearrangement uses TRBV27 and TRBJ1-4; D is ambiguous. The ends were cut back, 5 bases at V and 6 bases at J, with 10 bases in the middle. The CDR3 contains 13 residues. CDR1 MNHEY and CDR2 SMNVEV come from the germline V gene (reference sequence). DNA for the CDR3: TGTGCCAGCAGTAATTCGGCGGATGAAAAACTGTTTTTT. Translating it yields CASSNSADEKLFF.

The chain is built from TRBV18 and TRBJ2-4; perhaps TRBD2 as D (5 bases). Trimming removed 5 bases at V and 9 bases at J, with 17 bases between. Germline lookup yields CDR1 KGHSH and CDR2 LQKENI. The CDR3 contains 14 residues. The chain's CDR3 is CASSTELGSGIQYF. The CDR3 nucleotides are TGTGCCAGCTCAACAGAACTAGGGTCGGGCATTCAGTACTTC.

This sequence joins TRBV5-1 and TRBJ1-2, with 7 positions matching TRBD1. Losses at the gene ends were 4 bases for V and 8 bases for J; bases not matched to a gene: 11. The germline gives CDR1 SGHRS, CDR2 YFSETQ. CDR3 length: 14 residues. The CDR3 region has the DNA TGCGCCAGCAGCCATACAACAGGGGAGGAGGGCTACACCTTC. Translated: CASSHTTGEEGYTF.